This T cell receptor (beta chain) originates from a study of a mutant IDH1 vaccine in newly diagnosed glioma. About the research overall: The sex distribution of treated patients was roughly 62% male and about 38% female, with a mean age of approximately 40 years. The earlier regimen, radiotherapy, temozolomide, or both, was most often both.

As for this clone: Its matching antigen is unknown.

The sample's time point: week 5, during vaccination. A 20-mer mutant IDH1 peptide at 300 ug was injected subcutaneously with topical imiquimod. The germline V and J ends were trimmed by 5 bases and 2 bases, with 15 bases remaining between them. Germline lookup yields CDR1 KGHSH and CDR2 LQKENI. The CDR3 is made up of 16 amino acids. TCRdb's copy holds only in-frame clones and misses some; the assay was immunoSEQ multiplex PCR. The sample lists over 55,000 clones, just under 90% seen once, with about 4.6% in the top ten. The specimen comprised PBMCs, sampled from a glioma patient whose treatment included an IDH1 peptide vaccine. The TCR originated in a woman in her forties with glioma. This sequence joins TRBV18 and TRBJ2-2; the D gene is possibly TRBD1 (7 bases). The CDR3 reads CASSTYRGGNTGELFF. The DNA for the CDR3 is TGTGCCAGCTCAACTTACAGGGGAGGTAACACCGGGGAGCTGTTTTTT.